This T cell receptor beta chain was observed in a study of blood T cell repertoires in COVID-19. Some clones are missing from TCRdb's copy, which holds only in-frame ones; the method was immunoSEQ multiplex PCR. Counted here are about 240,000 clones, roughly 87% occurring once; the ten biggest clones make up 2.5% to 3%. This clone was picked up one time. Germline V gene sequence: CDR1 LNHDA, CDR2 SQIVND (reference sequence). V lost 5 bases and J 7 bases, leaving 14 bases between the germline ends. This CDR3 is 13 amino acids long. The material sequenced was PBMCs or T cells enriched from blood (not recorded which). This sequence originates from a woman in her 30s with acute COVID-19. V gene TRBV19 combines with J gene TRBJ1-2; a possible D gene is TRBD1 (6 bases). Here the CDR3 DNA reads TGTGCCAGTAGTGCGACAGGATTTTTTGGCTACACCTTC. Residues: CASSATGFFGYTF. The full variable domain, with the rest looked up from reference TRBV19 and TRBJ1-2, is DGGITQSPKYLFRKEGQNVTLSCEQNLNHDAMYWYRQDPGQGLRLIYYSQIVNDFQKGDIAEGYSVSREKKESFPLTVTSAQKNPTAFYLCASSATGFFGYTFGSGTRLTVV.